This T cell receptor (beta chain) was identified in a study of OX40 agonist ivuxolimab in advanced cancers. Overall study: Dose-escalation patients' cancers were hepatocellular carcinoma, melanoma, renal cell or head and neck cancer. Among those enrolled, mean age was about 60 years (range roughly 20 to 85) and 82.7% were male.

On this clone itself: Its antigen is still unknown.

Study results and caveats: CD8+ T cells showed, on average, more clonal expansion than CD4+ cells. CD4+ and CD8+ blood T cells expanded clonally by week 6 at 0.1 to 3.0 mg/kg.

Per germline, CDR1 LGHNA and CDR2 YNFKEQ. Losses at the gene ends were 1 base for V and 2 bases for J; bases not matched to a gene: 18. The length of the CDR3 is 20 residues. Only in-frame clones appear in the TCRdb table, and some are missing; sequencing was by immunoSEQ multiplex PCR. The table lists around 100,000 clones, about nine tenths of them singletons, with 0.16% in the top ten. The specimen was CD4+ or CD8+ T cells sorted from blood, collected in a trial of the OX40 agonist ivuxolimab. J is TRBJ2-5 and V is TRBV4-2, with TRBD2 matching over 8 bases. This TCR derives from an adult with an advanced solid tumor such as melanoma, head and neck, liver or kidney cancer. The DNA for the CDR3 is TGTGCCAGCAGCCAAGCACCTGCGGGAGGTCTTCCAAGCGGGCAAGAGACCCAGTACTTC. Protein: CASSQAPAGGLPSGQETQYF.